This T cell receptor (beta chain) was documented in a study of siplizumab effects on memory and regulatory T cells. The table lists this clone with a count of one. Its target is not known. Study observations and caveats: No more than a minor fraction of alloreactive clones could be traced back to unstimulated subsets. Confirmatory evidence of suppressive function in proliferating siplizumab-culture Tregs was not obtained.

The table came from immunoSEQ multiplex PCR; TCRdb's copy has only in-frame clones and leaves some out. The sample holds more than 85,000 clones; roughly 94% are singletons and the top ten take under 0.65%. CDR3 size: 15 residues. Between the trimmed V and J ends, which lost 6 bases and 4 bases, there was a span of 18 bases. Germline V gives CDR1 SGHDT, CDR2 YYEEEE. The sample was Tregs sorted from blood. The clonotype comes from a human donor in good health. The chain is built from TRBV5-6 and TRBJ2-3; D may match TRBD1 or TRBD2 (6 bases each). CDR3 in amino acids: CASNGVEGGSDTQYF. For the CDR3, the DNA is TGTGCCAGCAACGGAGTGGAGGGGGGATCAGATACGCAGTATTTT.